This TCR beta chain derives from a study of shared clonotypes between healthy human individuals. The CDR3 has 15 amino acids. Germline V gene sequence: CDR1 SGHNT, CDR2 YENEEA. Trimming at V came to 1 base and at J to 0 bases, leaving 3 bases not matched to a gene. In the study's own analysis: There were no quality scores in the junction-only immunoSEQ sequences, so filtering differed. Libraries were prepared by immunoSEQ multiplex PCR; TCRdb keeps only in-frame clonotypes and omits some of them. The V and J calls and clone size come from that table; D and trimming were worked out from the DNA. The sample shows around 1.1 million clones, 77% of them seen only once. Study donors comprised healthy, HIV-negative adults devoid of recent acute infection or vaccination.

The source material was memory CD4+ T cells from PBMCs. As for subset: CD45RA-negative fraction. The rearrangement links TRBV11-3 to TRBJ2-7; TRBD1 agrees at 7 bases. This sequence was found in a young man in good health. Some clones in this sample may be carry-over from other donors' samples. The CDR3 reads CASSLGQGGSYEQYF. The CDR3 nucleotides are TGTGCCAGCAGCTTAGGACAGGGCGGCTCCTACGAGCAGTACTTC.